These 23 T cell receptor beta chains came from one sample sequenced in a study of cytomegalovirus exposure and HLA in healthy donors. It was with 60 Vbeta and 13 Jbeta primers that the PCR ran. Measured with immunoSEQ multiplex PCR; TCRdb has only the in-frame clones, and not every one. This table holds about 150,000 clones, roughly 79% found once. What was sequenced was PBMCs. Receptor source: a man aged 35 to 55 in good health and CMV-seronegative.

The genes are TRBV30 and TRBJ2-5; 9 nucleotides align to TRBD2. CDR3 size: 16 residues. Germline V gene sequence: CDR1 GTSNPN, CDR2 SVGIG (reference sequence). J lost 5 bases, V lost 4 bases, and 14 bases had no gene match. CDR3 DNA: TGTGCCTGGACCCACTCCTGGCGGGAGGGAGGGGAGACCCAGTACTTC. Translated: CAWTHSWREGGETQYF.

The V call is TRBV11-1, the J call TRBJ2-7, with 11 bases matching TRBD1. From germline, CDR1 is SGHAT and CDR2 FQDESV (reference sequence). Trimming at V came to 5 bases and at J to 3 bases, leaving 6 bases not matched to a gene. This CDR3 has 15 residues. The CDR3 bases are TGTGCCAGCAGCACCGAGGGGACAGGGGGCTACGAGCAGTACTTC. The encoded protein is CASSTEGTGGYEQYF. The full variable domain, in which reference TRBV11-1 and TRBJ2-7 provide the parts outside the CDR3, is EAEVAQSPRYKITEKSQAVAFWCDPISGHATLYWYRQILGQGPELLVQFQDESVVDDSQLPKDRFSAERLKGVDSTLKIQPAELGDSAMYLCASSTEGTGGYEQYFGPGTRLTVT.

The J gene is TRBJ2-1, the V gene TRBV5-6; 12 bases are a match to TRBD2. Germline CDR1 SGHDT, CDR2 YYEEEE. The CDR3 spans 15 residues. V lost 3 bases, J lost 9 bases, and 7 bases stayed unmatched. For the CDR3, the DNA is TGTGCCAGCAGCTATGAGACTAGCGGGAGTAGTGAGCAGTTCTTC. Its protein product is CASSYETSGSSEQFF.

On this clone: One end of the junction does not line up with germline, which may come from a read error. The chain is built from TRBV5-4 and TRBJ2-7, with 7 bases lining up with TRBD2. Looked up from germline, CDR1 is SGHNT and CDR2 is YYREEE (reference sequence). The CDR3 consists of 17 residues. The CDR3 nucleotides read TGTGTCAGCAGCTCTTTTGGGGGGGGTTACGCCTCCTACGAGCAGTACTTC. As protein: CVSSSFGGGYASYEQYF. Using reference TRBV5-4 and TRBJ2-7 for the parts outside the CDR3, the full variable domain is ETGVTQSPTHLIKTRGQQVTLRCSSQSGHNTVSWYQQALGQGPQFIFQYYREEENGRGNFPPRFSGLQFPNYSSELNVNALELDDSALYLCVSSSFGGGYASYEQYFGPGTRLTVT.

The chain carries TRBV7-2 and TRBJ2-5; 8 nucleotides align to TRBD1. Germline V lookup: CDR1 SGHTA, CDR2 FQGNSA. After removal of 1 base from V and 9 bases from J, the junction contained 7 bases not matched to a gene. The CDR3 has 14 amino acids. CDR3: CASSLEWGQAPQYF. In DNA form, the CDR3 reads TGTGCCAGCAGCTTAGAATGGGGACAGGCGCCCCAGTACTTC.

This clone was seen more than once but under ten times. The CDR3 nucleotides read TGTGCCAGCAGGCCAGGGTTAGGTGGGGCCAACGTCCTGACTTTC. This gives the protein CASRPGLGGANVLTF. This chain links TRBV27 with TRBJ2-6, with a possible D match to TRBD1 (5 bases). Germline lookup yields CDR1 MNHEY and CDR2 SMNVEV (reference sequence). The CDR3 extends over 15 amino acids. Trimming stripped 6 bases from V and 3 bases from J, with 12 bases between.

This rearrangement joins TRBV5-8 to TRBJ1-4; D gene ambiguous. Germline V lookup: CDR1 SGHTS, CDR2 YDEGEE. The CDR3 spans 14 residues. Trimming took 2 bases from V and 0 from J, leaving 5 bases between them. CDR3 amino acids: CASSFGATNEKLFF. CDR3 bases: TGTGCCAGCAGCTTCGGTGCAACTAATGAAAAACTGTTTTTT.

The V call is TRBV28, the J call TRBJ2-5; weak D call: TRBD1 (5 bases). The CDR3 loop spans 14 amino acids. Germline V gives CDR1 MDHEN, CDR2 SYDVKM. V was trimmed by 6 bases and J by 5 bases, leaving 16 bases between them. CDR3 bases: TGTGCCAGCAGCGCGTCTGGGGCCACGGAGACCCAGTACTTC. This sequence encodes CASSASGATETQYF.

V is TRBV20-1 and J is TRBJ2-7; 7 bases fit TRBD1. Germline V gene lookup returns CDR1 DFQATT and CDR2 SNEGSKA (reference sequence). V shed 4 bases, J shed 10 bases, and the junction held 7 bases outside the gene matches. The CDR3 is 11 residues long. The CDR3 sequence is CSATGGWVQYF. CDR3 sequence (DNA): TGCAGTGCTACAGGGGGTTGGGTACAGTACTTC.

The chain uses TRBV25-1 and TRBJ2-5; 7 bases fit TRBD2. The last part of the DNA fits TRBJ2-7 better; the J call may be wrong. CDR1 is MGHDK, CDR2 SYGVNS, per germline. CDR3 size: 15 residues. CDR3 loop: CASSAGLGAHYEQYF. CDR3 DNA: TGTGCCAGCAGTGCCGGACTAGGGGCCCACTACGAGCAGTACTTC.

V is TRBV1 and J is TRBJ2-2; the DNA was not used to check the table's D call, TRBD1. TRBV1 counts as a pseudogene. This CDR3 region has 13 residues. The CDR3 spells CTSRKGCTGELFF. The CDR3 nucleotides read TGCACCAGCAGAAAGGGGTGCACCGGGGAGCTGTTTTTT.

This clone was found once. The chain uses TRBV30 and TRBJ1-4; D is perhaps TRBD1 (6 bases). The CDR3 sequence is 14 residues long. Germline values: CDR1 GTSNPN, CDR2 SVGIG (reference sequence). The ends were cut back, 4 bases at V and 3 bases at J, with 12 bases in the middle. Here the CDR3 reads CAWKGGWANEKLFF. In DNA, the CDR3 is TGTGCCTGGAAAGGGGGATGGGCTAATGAAAAACTGTTTTTT.

This sequence joins TRBV5-6 and TRBJ2-1; possible D gene TRBD2, 6 bases. This CDR3 has 15 amino acids. V lost 3 bases to trimming and J lost 6 bases, with 16 bases between them. Germline V gives CDR1 SGHDT, CDR2 YYEEEE. Here the CDR3 DNA reads TGTGCCAGCAGCTGGGGACTGGGCGTAATCAATGAGCAGTTCTTC. Its translation: CASSWGLGVINEQFF.

This chain links TRBV7-9 with TRBJ2-6, with 7 bases fitting TRBD1. The J segment lost 6 bases and the V segment lost 1 base, leaving 0 bases of the junction unmatched. The germline V gene has CDR1 SEHNR and CDR2 FQNEAQ (reference sequence). The CDR3 runs to 14 residues. The CDR3 region has the DNA TGTGCCAGCAGCTTAGAGGGGGCGGCCAACGTCCTGACTTTC. Translating it yields CASSLEGAANVLTF.

This chain connects TRBV5-4 to TRBJ2-1, with 8 bases matching TRBD2. The CDR3 runs 13 residues. J lost 10 bases, V lost 10 bases, and 13 bases had no gene match. Germline CDR1 reads SGHNT; CDR2 reads YYREEE (reference sequence). This CDR3 is CAHRGLGREEQFF. CDR3 DNA sequence: TGTGCCCATCGGGGACTAGGGAGGGAGGAGCAGTTCTTC. Full variable domain (remainder filled in from reference TRBV5-4 and TRBJ2-1): ETGVTQSPTHLIKTRGQQVTLRCSSQSGHNTVSWYQQALGQGPQFIFQYYREEENGRGNFPPRFSGLQFPNYSSELNVNALELDDSALYLCAHRGLGREEQFFGPGTRLTVL.

The chain couples TRBV4-2 to TRBJ2-5; D gene uncertain. CDR3 size: 15 residues. The germline V gene encodes CDR1 LGHNA and CDR2 YNFKEQ. Trimming took off 1 base at V and 3 bases at J, with 12 bases between the two ends. CDR3 in amino acids: CASSQGRVEKETQYF. In nucleotides, the CDR3 is TGTGCCAGCAGCCAAGGCCGAGTCGAGAAAGAGACCCAGTACTTC.

The chain links TRBV19 to TRBJ1-5; D is uncertain. The CDR3 runs 14 residues. Between the trimmed V and J ends, which lost 7 bases and 0 bases, there was a span of 10 bases. CDR1 and CDR2 (germline): LNHDA, SQIVND (reference sequence). In DNA, the CDR3 is TGTGCCAGTACGATCGACTATAGCAATCAGCCCCAGCATTTT. It is translated as CASTIDYSNQPQHF.

This clone has only one observation. This CDR3 reads CASSLGRLTDEQFF. CDR3 nucleotides: TGTGCCAGCAGCTTAGGGAGGCTCACCGATGAGCAGTTCTTC. This rearrangement joins TRBV11-3 to TRBJ2-1; the D gene is possibly TRBD2 (5 bases). This CDR3 is built from 14 residues. Trimming took 1 base from V and 8 from J, leaving 12 bases between them. CDR1 is SGHNT, CDR2 YENEEA, per germline.

The J gene is TRBJ2-7, the V gene TRBV4-1; 7 bases map to TRBD1. The CDR3 contains 16 residues. From germline, CDR1 is MGHRA and CDR2 YSYEKL. The V gene end was trimmed by 4 bases and the J gene end by 6 bases; junction bases not matched to a gene: 15. The CDR3 region has the DNA TGCGCCAGCAGCCCCGAACCGGGACAGATCCGCGTCGAGCAGTACTTC. Protein: CASSPEPGQIRVEQYF.

This chain joins TRBV30 and TRBJ2-1; tentatively, D is TRBD2 (5 bases). Germline V gene data show CDR1 as GTSNPN and CDR2 as SVGIG (reference sequence). The CDR3 consists of 13 residues. Trimming took off 0 bases at V and 12 bases at J, with 15 bases between the two ends. DNA of the CDR3: TGTGCCTGGAGTGTACCCTCCTTACTAGTGCAGTTCTTC. Translation gives CAWSVPSLLVQFF.

The J gene is TRBJ1-5, the V gene TRBV5-1; 9 bases fit TRBD1. This CDR3 spans 15 amino acids. Germline V gene data show CDR1 as SGHRS and CDR2 as YFSETQ. V lost 4 bases, J lost 4 bases, and 6 bases stayed unmatched. CDR3 amino acids: CASSEGQGGNQPQHF. In DNA form, the CDR3 reads TGCGCCAGCAGCGAGGGACAGGGAGGGAATCAGCCCCAGCATTTT.

This clone was observed a handful of times. This sequence joins TRBV2 and TRBJ1-2, with TRBD1 identical over 10 bases. J gave up 8 bases and V 4 bases, and 10 bases lay outside the gene matches. Per germline, CDR1 SNHLY and CDR2 FYNNEI. The CDR3 length is 15 residues. The CDR3 loop is CASSGTGGRIQGYTF. As DNA, the CDR3 is TGTGCCAGCAGTGGGACAGGGGGAAGAATTCAGGGCTACACCTTC.

V gene TRBV7-2 combines with J gene TRBJ2-5; D gene ambiguous. The CDR3 runs 11 residues. Germline V gene lookup returns CDR1 SGHTA and CDR2 FQGNSA. The V end lost 5 bases, the J end lost 1 base, and 2 bases lay between the germline ends. CDR3 residues: CASSLQETQYF. The CDR3 bases are TGTGCCAGCAGCCTCCAAGAGACCCAGTACTTC.